Below, 20 T cell receptor beta chains from the same sample are listed, as sequenced in a study of cytomegalovirus exposure and HLA in healthy donors. Both 60 Vbeta primers and 13 Jbeta primers went into the PCR. Assay used: immunoSEQ multiplex PCR; TCRdb lists only in-frame clones, some missing. The data contain roughly 80,000 clones, roughly 83% of them singletons. Sequenced: PBMCs. Receptors originate from a woman aged 45-65 years in good health and CMV-seronegative.

V usage is TRBV6-5 and J usage is TRBJ2-1; 11 positions match TRBD2. CDR1 and CDR2 from the germline V gene are MNHEY and SVGAGI. The V segment lost 6 bases and the J segment 5 bases; nucleotides outside the gene matches: 6. This CDR3 has 15 residues. The CDR3 coding sequence is TGTGCCAGCAGACAACTAGCGGGAGTTAACAATGAGCAGTTCTTC. It yields the protein CASRQLAGVNNEQFF.

This clone was seen just once. The chain combines TRBV4-3 with TRBJ1-3; D remains ambiguous. The V end lost 0 bases, the J end lost 0 bases, and 6 bases lay between the germline ends. Germline values: CDR1 LGHNA, CDR2 YSLEER. The CDR3 totals 15 residues. The CDR3 here is CASSQEPDSGNTIYF. DNA of the CDR3: TGCGCCAGCAGCCAAGAACCAGACTCTGGAAACACCATATATTTT.

The chain carries TRBV7-9 and TRBJ2-7, with 9 bases that match TRBD2. The CDR3 contains 13 residues. CDR1 and CDR2 from the germline V gene are SEHNR and FQNEAQ (reference sequence). V lost 5 bases, J lost 3 bases, and 2 bases stayed unmatched. The CDR3 loop is CASSPTSGYEQYF. CDR3 nucleotide sequence: TGTGCCAGCAGCCCGACTAGCGGCTACGAGCAGTACTTC.

This chain connects TRBV7-2 to TRBJ1-5, with 7 bases aligning to TRBD1. The germline V gene encodes CDR1 SGHTA and CDR2 FQGNSA. V shed 5 bases, J shed 4 bases, and the junction held 11 bases outside the gene matches. The CDR3 is made up of 16 amino acids. The DNA of the CDR3 is TGTGCCAGCAGCCAGAGACCGACAGGGAGTAATCAGCCCCAGCATTTT. Its translation is CASSQRPTGSNQPQHF. Combining the CDR3 with reference TRBV7-2 and TRBJ1-5 gives the whole variable domain GAGVSQSPSNKVTEKGKDVELRCDPISGHTALYWYRQSLGQGLEFLIYFQGNSAPDKSGLPSDRFSAERTGGSVSTLTIQRTQQEDSAVYLCASSQRPTGSNQPQHFGDGTRLSIL.

This chain uses TRBV6-1 with TRBJ1-3; 7 nucleotides align to TRBD1. Germline V gives CDR1 MNHNS, CDR2 SASEGT. Unmatched junction bases numbered 4, after V lost 5 bases and J lost 0 bases. The CDR3 extends over 15 amino acids. CDR3 nucleotides: TGTGCCAGCAGTCGGGACAGAGACTCTGGAAACACCATATATTTT. Its translation: CASSRDRDSGNTIYF.

The V call is TRBV6-5, the J call TRBJ2-1; 7 bases map to TRBD2. This CDR3 region has 16 residues. The V gene end was trimmed by 0 bases and the J gene end by 0 bases; junction bases not matched to a gene: 2. Germline CDR1 is MNHEY and CDR2 is SVGAGI. The CDR3 region has the DNA TGTGCCAGCAGTTACTCGTTAGCGGGCTCCTACAATGAGCAGTTCTTC. Translation: CASSYSLAGSYNEQFF.

This chain uses TRBV7-9 with TRBJ2-7, with 10 bases identical to TRBD2. The CDR3 contains 16 residues. The germline V gene has CDR1 SEHNR and CDR2 FQNEAQ (reference sequence). V lost 5 bases, J lost 0 bases, and 7 bases stayed unmatched. CDR3 DNA sequence: TGTGCCAGCAGCCCTACTAGCGGGATCTTCTCCTACGAGCAGTACTTC. The encoded protein is CASSPTSGIFSYEQYF.

The chain carries TRBV29-1 and TRBJ2-5, with D unclear. CDR3 length: 15 amino acids. CDR1 and CDR2 from the germline V gene are SQVTM and ANQGSEA. V lost 4 bases and J 1 base, leaving 16 bases between the germline ends. CDR3 nucleotide sequence: TGCAGCGTTGTCGAGGTCGGCGGCATCCAAGAGACCCAGTACTTC. Protein sequence: CSVVEVGGIQETQYF. The full variable domain, rest sourced from reference TRBV29-1 and TRBJ2-5, is SAVISQKPSRDICQRGTSLTIQCQVDSQVTMMFWYRQQPGQSLTLIATANQGSEATYESGFVIDKFPISRPNLTFSTLTVSNMSPEDSSIYLCSVVEVGGIQETQYFGPGTRLLVL.

The gene calls are TRBV28 and TRBJ2-7, with D maybe TRBD1 (5 bases). Trimming took off 4 bases at V and 1 base at J, with 8 bases between the two ends. Germline V gene lookup returns CDR1 MDHEN and CDR2 SYDVKM. The CDR3 totals 13 residues. In DNA form, the CDR3 reads TGTGCCAGCAGTTCCCAGGGATCCTACGAGCAGTACTTC. This codes for CASSSQGSYEQYF. The whole variable domain, remainder taken from reference TRBV28 and TRBJ2-7, is DVKVTQSSRYLVKRTGEKVFLECVQDMDHENMFWYRQDPGLGLRLIYFSYDVKMKEKGDIPEGYSVSREKKERFSLILESASTNQTSMYLCASSSQGSYEQYFGPGTRLTVT.

This chain joins TRBV7-3 and TRBJ2-3; possible D gene TRBD1, 6 bases. V dropped 1 base and J dropped 1 base, with 12 bases sitting between them. Germline CDR1 reads SGHTA; CDR2 reads FQGTGA. This CDR3 has 16 residues. The CDR3 coding sequence is TGTGCCAGCAGCTTAAGCCGGGACACTGGCACAGATACGCAGTATTTT. Translated, it gives CASSLSRDTGTDTQYF. Supplemented by reference TRBV7-3 and TRBJ2-3, the full variable domain reads GAGVSQTPSNKVTEKGKYVELRCDPISGHTALYWYRQSLGQGPEFLIYFQGTGAADDSGLPNDRFFAVRPEGSVSTLKIQRTERGDSAVYLCASSLSRDTGTDTQYFGPGTRLTVL.

The V call is TRBV11-2, the J call TRBJ2-5; 8 bases are a match to TRBD2. The CDR3 consists of 15 residues. From germline, CDR1 is SGHAT and CDR2 FQNNGV. J lost 5 bases, V lost 1 base, and 6 bases had no gene match. The CDR3 protein is CASSLGSGGRETQYF. For the CDR3, the DNA is TGTGCCAGCAGCTTAGGTTCGGGAGGGCGTGAGACCCAGTACTTC.

V is TRBV27 and J is TRBJ2-2, with TRBD2 identical over 9 bases. Trimming at V came to 6 bases and at J to 6 bases, leaving 8 bases not matched to a gene. This CDR3 has 15 residues. Germline V gene lookup returns CDR1 MNHEY and CDR2 SMNVEV (reference sequence). CDR3 DNA sequence: TGTGCCAGCAGATTAGCGGGAGTAGGAGCCGGGGAGCTGTTTTTT. It translates to CASRLAGVGAGELFF.

CDR3 in amino acids: CASSQGLAGEQFF. In DNA, the CDR3 is TGTGCCAGCAGTCAGGGACTAGCGGGGGAGCAGTTCTTC. The J gene is TRBJ2-1, the V gene TRBV2; the match to TRBD2 covers 13 bases. The CDR3 sequence is 13 residues long. Losses at the gene ends were 5 bases for V and 10 bases for J; bases not matched to a gene: 2. Looked up from germline, CDR1 is SNHLY and CDR2 is FYNNEI.

The rearrangement joins TRBV28 to TRBJ2-1; 9 bases line up with TRBD2. Germline V gene data show CDR1 as MDHEN and CDR2 as SYDVKM. CDR3 length: 16 residues. After removal of 2 bases from V and 6 bases from J, the junction contained 8 bases not matched to a gene. The CDR3 is CASSLASGNGGNEQFF. The CDR3 bases are TGTGCCAGCAGTTTAGCTAGCGGGAATGGGGGCAATGAGCAGTTCTTC.

The chain carries TRBV4-1 and TRBJ2-2; 14 nucleotides align to TRBD2. The V gene's germline CDR1 is MGHRA and CDR2 YSYEKL. The CDR3 has 19 amino acids. With 1 base clipped from V and 4 bases from J, the junction kept 8 bases outside the gene matches. CDR3 sequence: CASSQVGLAGGRGTGELFF. The CDR3 coding sequence is TGCGCCAGCAGCCAAGTCGGACTAGCGGGGGGCCGAGGCACCGGGGAGCTGTTTTTT.

The chain combines TRBV5-4 with TRBJ1-6; 10 bases fit TRBD1. The CDR3 is 14 amino acids. Germline CDR1 SGHNT, CDR2 YYREEE (reference sequence). The V segment lost 2 bases and the J segment 10 bases; nucleotides outside the gene matches: 3. CDR3 residues: CASSFGTGESPLHF. CDR3 nucleotides: TGTGCCAGCAGCTTCGGGACAGGGGAATCACCCCTCCACTTT.

The chain uses TRBV7-6 and TRBJ2-1, with 10 bases matching TRBD1. The CDR3 has 16 amino acids. V dropped 3 bases and J dropped 1; count of bases not matched to a gene: 3. Per the germline V gene, CDR1 is SGHVS and CDR2 is FNYEAQ. The CDR3 sequence: CASSFRDRGSYNEQFF. The CDR3 nucleotides are TGTGCCAGCAGCTTCAGGGACAGGGGTTCCTACAATGAGCAGTTCTTC.

This clone was seen a handful of times. The CDR3 bases are TGCGCCAGCAGCCAAGAATGGGTGACAGGATCCTACAATGAGCAGTTCTTC. Protein sequence: CASSQEWVTGSYNEQFF. The chain combines TRBV4-3 with TRBJ2-1; the D gene is possibly TRBD1 (6 bases). The CDR3 is made up of 17 amino acids. V lost 0 bases, J lost 1 base, and 13 bases lay in between. CDR1 is LGHNA and CDR2 is YSLEER in the germline V gene.

The chain recombines TRBV5-6 with TRBJ1-5; D is possibly TRBD1 (5 bases). Per the germline V gene, CDR1 is SGHDT and CDR2 is YYEEEE. Trimming removed 2 bases from V and 6 bases from J, with 12 bases in between. The CDR3 is 14 amino acids. The CDR3 DNA reads TGTGCCAGCAGCTTTGGCGGGGGGAGTCAGCCCCAGCATTTT. Translation: CASSFGGGSQPQHF.

The chain has TRBV28 and TRBJ1-1, with 7 bases aligning to TRBD1. V gave up 10 bases and J gave up 2 bases; unmatched junction bases: 4. Germline V gene data show CDR1 as MDHEN and CDR2 as SYDVKM. The CDR3 runs 12 residues. The CDR3 is CATGTDNTEAFF. DNA of the CDR3: TGTGCCACCGGGACAGACAACACTGAAGCTTTCTTT.